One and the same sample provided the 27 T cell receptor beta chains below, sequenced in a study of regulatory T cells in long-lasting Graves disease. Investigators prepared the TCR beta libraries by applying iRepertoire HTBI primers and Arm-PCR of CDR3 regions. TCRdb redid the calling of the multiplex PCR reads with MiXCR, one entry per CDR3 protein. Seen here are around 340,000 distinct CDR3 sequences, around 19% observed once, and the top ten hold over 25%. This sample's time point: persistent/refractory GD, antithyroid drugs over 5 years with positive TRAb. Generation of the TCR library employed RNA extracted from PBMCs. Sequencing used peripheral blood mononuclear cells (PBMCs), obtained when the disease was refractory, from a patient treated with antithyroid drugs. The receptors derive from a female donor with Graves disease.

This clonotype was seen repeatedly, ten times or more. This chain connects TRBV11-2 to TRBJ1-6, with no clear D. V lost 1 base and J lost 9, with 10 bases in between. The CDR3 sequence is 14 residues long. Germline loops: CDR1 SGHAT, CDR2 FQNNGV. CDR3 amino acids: CASSLGGNGSPLHF. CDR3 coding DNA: TGTGCCAGCAGCTTAGGAGGGAATGGTTCACCCCTCCACTTT.

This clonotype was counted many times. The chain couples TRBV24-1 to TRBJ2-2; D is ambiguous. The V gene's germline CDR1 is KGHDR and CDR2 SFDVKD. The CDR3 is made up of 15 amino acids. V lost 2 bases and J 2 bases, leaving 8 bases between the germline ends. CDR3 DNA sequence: TGTGCCACCAGTGATTGGTACAGAAACACCGGGGAGCTGTTTTTT. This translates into CATSDWYRNTGELFF.

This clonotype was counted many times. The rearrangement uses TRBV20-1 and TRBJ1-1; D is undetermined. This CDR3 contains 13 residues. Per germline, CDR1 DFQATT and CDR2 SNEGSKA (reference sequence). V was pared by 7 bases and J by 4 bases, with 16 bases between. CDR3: CSVRTTWGTEAFF. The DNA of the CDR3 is TGCAGTGTCCGTACGACATGGGGCACTGAAGCTTTCTTT.

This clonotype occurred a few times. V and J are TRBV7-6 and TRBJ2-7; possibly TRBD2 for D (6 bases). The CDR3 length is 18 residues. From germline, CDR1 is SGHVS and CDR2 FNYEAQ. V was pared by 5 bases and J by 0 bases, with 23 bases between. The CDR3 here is CASSLAAGRERSSYEQYF. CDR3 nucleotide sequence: TGTGCCAGCAGCCTCGCGGCGGGAAGGGAACGGTCCTCCTACGAGCAGTACTTC.

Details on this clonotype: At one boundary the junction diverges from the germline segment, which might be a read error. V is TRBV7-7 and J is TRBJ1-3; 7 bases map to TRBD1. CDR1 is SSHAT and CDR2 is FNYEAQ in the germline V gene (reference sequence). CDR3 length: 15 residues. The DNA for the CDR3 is TGTGCTAGCAGCCCGATGACAGGGTCTGGAAACACCATATATTTT. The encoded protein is CASSPMTGSGNTIYF.

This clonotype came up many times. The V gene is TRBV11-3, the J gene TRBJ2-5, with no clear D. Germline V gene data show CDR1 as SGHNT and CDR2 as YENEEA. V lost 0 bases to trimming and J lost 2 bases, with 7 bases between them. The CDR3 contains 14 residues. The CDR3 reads CASSLESRQETQYF. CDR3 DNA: TGTGCCAGCAGCTTAGAAAGCAGGCAAGAGACCCAGTACTTC.

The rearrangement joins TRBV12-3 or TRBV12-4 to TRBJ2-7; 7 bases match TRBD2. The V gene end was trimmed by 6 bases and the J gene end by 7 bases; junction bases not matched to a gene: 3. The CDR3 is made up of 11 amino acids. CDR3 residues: CASRSAGEQYF. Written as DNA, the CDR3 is TGTGCCAGCAGGTCAGCGGGAGAGCAGTACTTC.

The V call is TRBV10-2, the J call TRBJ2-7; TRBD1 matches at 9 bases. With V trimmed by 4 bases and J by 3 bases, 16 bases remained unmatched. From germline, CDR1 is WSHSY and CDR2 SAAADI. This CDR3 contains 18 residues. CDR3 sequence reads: CASSGSGTGRRGGYEQYF. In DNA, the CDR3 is TGCGCCAGCAGTGGCTCCGGGACAGGGCGACGCGGGGGCTACGAGCAGTACTTC.

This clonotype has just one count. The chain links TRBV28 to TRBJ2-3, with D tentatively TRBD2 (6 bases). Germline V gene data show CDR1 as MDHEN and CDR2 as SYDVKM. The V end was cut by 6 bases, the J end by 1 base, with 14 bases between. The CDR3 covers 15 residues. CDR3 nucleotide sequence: TGTGCCAGCAGAACCGGGACTTACCGCACAGATACGCAGTATTTT. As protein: CASRTGTYRTDTQYF.

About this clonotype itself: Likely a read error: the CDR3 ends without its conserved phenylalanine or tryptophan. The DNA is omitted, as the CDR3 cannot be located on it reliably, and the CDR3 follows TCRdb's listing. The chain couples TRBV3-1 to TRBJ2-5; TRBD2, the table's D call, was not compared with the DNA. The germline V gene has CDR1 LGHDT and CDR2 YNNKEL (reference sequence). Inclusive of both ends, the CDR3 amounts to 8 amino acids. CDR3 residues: CASSQAAG.

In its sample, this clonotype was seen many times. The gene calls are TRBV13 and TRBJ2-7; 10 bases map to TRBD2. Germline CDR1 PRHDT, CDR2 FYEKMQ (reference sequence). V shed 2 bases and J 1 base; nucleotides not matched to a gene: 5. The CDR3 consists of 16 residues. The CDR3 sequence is CASSLRLAGYSYEQYF. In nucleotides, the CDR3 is TGTGCCAGCAGCTTACGACTAGCGGGCTATTCCTACGAGCAGTACTTC.

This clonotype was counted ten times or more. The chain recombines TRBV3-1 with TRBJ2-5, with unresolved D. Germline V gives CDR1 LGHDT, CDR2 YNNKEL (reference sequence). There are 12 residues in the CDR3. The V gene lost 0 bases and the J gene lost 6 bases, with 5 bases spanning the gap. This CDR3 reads CASSQERKTQYF. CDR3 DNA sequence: TGTGCCAGCAGCCAAGAAAGGAAGACCCAGTACTTC.

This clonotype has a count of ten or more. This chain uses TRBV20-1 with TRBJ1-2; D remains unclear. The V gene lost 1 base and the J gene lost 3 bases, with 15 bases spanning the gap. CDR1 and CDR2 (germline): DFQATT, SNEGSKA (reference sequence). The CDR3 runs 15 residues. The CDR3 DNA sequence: TGCAGTGCTAGAGTACAAGGGAGTACCCACTATGGCTACACCTTC. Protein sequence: CSARVQGSTHYGYTF.

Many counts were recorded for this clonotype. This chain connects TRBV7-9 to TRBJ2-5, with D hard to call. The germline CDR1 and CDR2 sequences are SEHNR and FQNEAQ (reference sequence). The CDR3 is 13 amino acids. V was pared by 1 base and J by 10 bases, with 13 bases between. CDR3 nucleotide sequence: TGTGCCAGCAGCTTAGGACCCGTGTTATACCAGTACTTC. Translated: CASSLGPVLYQYF.

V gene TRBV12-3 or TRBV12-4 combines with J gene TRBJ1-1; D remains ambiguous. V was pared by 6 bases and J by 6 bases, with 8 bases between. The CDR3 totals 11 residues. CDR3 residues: CASRIGPEAFF. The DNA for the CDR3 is TGTGCCAGCAGAATCGGGCCTGAAGCTTTCTTT.

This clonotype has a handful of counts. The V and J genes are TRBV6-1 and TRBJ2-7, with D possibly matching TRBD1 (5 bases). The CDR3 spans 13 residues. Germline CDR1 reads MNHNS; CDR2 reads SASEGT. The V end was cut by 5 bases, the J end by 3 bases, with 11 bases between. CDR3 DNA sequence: TGTGCCAGCAGTCGGAGCAGGGTCTACGAGCAGTACTTC. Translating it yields CASSRSRVYEQYF.

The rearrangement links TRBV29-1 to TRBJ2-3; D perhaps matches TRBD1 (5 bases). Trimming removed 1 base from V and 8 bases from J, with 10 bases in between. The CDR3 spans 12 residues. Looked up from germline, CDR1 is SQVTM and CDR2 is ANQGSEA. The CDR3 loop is CSVEVPGLTQYF. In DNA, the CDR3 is TGCAGCGTTGAAGTTCCAGGGCTTACGCAGTATTTT.

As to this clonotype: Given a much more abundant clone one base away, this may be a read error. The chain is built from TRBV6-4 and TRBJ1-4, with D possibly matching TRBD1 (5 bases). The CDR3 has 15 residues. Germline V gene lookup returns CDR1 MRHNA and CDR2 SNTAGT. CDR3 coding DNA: TGTGTCAGCCGTGAGGGACGGGGGTTATCAGAAAAACTGTTTTTT. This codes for CVSREGRGLSEKLFF.

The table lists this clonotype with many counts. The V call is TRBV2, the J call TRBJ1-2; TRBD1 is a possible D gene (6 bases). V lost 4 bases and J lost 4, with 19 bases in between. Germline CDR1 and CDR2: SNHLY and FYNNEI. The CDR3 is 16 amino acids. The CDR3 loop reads CASSAFPDSPFYGYTF. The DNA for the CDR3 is TGTGCCAGCAGTGCATTCCCGGACAGTCCTTTCTATGGCTACACCTTC.

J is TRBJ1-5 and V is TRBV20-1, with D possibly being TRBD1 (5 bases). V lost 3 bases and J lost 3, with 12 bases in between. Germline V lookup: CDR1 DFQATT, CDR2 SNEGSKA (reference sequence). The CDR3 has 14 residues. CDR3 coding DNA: TGCAGTGCTAGGGGGACCGGATCCAATCAGCCCCAGCATTTT. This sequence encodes CSARGTGSNQPQHF.

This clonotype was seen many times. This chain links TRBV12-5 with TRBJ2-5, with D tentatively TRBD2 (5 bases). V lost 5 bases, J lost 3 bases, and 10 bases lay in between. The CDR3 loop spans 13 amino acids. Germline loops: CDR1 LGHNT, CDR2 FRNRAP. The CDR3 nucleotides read TGTGCTAGTGGTCCGGGGTTCGAAGAGACCCAGTACTTC. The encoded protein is CASGPGFEETQYF.

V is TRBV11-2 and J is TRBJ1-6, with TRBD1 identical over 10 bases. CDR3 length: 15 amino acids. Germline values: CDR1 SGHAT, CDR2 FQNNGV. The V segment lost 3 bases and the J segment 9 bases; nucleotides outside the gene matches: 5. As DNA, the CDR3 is TGTGCCAGCAGCTTCGATCGGACAGGGGGTTCACCCCTCCACTTT. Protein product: CASSFDRTGGSPLHF.

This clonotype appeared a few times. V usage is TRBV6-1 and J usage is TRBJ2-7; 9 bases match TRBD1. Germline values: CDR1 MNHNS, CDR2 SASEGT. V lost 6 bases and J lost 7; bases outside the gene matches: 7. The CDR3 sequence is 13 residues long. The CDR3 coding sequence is TGTGCCAGCAGAAAGACCGGGACAGGGGAGCAGTACTTC. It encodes CASRKTGTGEQYF.

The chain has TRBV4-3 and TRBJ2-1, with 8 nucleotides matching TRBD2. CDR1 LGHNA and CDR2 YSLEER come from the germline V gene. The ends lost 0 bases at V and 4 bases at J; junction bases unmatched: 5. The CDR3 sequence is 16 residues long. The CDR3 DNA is TGCGCCAGCAGCCAAGAATGGTCTAGCGGGTACAATGAGCAGTTCTTC. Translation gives CASSQEWSSGYNEQFF.

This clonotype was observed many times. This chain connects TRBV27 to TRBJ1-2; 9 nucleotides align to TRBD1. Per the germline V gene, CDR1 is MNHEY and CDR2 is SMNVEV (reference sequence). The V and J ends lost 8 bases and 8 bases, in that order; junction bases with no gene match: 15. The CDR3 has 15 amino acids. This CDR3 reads CASSRDGTGLVGYTF. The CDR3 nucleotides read TGTGCCAGCTCCCGGGACGGGACAGGGCTAGTAGGCTACACCTTC.

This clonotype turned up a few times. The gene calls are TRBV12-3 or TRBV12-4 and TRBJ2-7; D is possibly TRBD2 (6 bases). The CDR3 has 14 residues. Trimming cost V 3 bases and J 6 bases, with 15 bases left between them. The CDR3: CASSFGGATSEQYF. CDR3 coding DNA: TGTGCCAGCAGTTTTGGCGGGGCCACATCCGAGCAGTACTTC.

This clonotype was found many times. The CDR3: CASSSVWTGYGYTF. As DNA, the CDR3 is TGTGCCAGCAGCTCAGTCTGGACCGGCTATGGCTACACCTTC. The chain employs TRBV11-2 and TRBJ1-2; D unresolved. V gave up 4 bases and J gave up 4 bases, with 13 bases separating them. This CDR3 has 14 amino acids. Germline V gene lookup returns CDR1 SGHAT and CDR2 FQNNGV.